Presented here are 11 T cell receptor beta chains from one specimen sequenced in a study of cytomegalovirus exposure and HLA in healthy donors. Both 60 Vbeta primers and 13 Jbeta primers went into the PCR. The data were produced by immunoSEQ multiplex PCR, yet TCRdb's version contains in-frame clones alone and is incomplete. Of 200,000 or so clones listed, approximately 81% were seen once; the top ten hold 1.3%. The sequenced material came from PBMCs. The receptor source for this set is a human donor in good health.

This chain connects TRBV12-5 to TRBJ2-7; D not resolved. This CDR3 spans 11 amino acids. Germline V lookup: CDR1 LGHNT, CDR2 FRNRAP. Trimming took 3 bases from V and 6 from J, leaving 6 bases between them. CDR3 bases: TGTGCTAGTGGTTTCCCCTCCGAGCAGTACTTC. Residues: CASGFPSEQYF.

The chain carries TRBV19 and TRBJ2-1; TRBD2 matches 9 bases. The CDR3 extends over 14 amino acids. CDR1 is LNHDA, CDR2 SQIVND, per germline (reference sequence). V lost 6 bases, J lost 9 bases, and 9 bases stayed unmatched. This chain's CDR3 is CASRPSGIFTEQFF. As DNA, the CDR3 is TGTGCCAGTAGGCCTAGCGGGATATTCACTGAGCAGTTCTTC.

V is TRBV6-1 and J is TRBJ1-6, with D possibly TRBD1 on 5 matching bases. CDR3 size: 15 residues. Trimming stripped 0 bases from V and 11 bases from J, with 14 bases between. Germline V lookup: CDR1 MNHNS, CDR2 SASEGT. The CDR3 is CASSEAWGGLPPLHF. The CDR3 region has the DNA TGTGCCAGCAGTGAAGCCTGGGGGGGTCTTCCACCCCTCCACTTT.

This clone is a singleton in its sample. CDR3 in amino acids: CASSTGPGELFF. For the CDR3, the DNA is TGTGCCAGTAGTACAGGCCCCGGGGAGCTGTTTTTT. The gene calls are TRBV19 and TRBJ2-2; the D is unclear. Germline lookup yields CDR1 LNHDA and CDR2 SQIVND (reference sequence). The CDR3 length is 12 residues. The V end was cut by 4 bases, the J end by 6 bases, with 6 bases between. Drawing the rest from reference TRBV19 and TRBJ2-2, the complete variable domain is DGGITQSPKYLFRKEGQNVTLSCEQNLNHDAMYWYRQDPGQGLRLIYYSQIVNDFQKGDIAEGYSVSREKKESFPLTVTSAQKNPTAFYLCASSTGPGELFFGEGSRLTVL.

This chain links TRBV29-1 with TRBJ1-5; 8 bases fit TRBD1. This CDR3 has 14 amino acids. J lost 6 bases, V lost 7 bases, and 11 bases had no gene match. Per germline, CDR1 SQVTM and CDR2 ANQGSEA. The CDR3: CSARAGGSGQPQHF. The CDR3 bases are TGCAGCGCTCGAGCAGGGGGCTCAGGTCAGCCCCAGCATTTT.

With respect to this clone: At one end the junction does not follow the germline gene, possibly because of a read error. In nucleotides, the CDR3 is TGTTCCAGCAGCTTCCGAGCGGATCCCTACAATGAGCAGTTCTTC. This gives the protein CSSSFRADPYNEQFF. V gene TRBV7-9 combines with J gene TRBJ2-1; weak D call: TRBD2 (5 bases). Germline-derived CDR1 and CDR2 are SEHNR and FQNEAQ (reference sequence). The length of the CDR3 is 15 residues.

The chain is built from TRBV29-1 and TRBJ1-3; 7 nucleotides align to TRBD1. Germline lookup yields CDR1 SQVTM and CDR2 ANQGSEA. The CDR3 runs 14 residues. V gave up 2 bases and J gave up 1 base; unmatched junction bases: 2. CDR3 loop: CSVEQGGSGNTIYF. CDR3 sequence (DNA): TGCAGCGTTGAACAGGGGGGATCTGGAAACACCATATATTTT. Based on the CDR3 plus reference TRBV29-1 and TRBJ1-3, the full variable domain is SAVISQKPSRDICQRGTSLTIQCQVDSQVTMMFWYRQQPGQSLTLIATANQGSEATYESGFVIDKFPISRPNLTFSTLTVSNMSPEDSSIYLCSVEQGGSGNTIYFGEGSWLTVV.

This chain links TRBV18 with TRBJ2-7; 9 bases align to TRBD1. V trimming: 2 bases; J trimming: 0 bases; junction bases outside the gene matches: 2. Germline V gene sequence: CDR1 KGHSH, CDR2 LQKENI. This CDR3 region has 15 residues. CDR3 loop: CASSPRDRASYEQYF. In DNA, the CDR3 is TGTGCCAGCTCACCAAGGGACAGGGCCTCCTACGAGCAGTACTTC.

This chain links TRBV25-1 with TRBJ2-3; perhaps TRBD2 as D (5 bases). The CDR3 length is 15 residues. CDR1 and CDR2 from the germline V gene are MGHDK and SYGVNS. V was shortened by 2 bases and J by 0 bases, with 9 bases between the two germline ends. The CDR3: CASSEARGSTDTQYF. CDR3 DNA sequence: TGTGCCAGCAGTGAAGCCCGGGGAAGCACAGATACGCAGTATTTT. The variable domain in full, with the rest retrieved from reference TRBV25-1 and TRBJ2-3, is EADIYQTPRYLVIGTGKKITLECSQTMGHDKMYWYQQDPGMELHLIHYSYGVNSTEKGDLSSESTVSRIRTEHFPLTLESARPSHTSQYLCASSEARGSTDTQYFGPGTRLTVL.

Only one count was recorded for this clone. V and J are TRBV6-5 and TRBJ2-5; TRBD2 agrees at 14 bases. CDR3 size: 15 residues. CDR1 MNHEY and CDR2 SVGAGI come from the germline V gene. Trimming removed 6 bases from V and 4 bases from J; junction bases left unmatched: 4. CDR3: CASRSGLAGVETQYF. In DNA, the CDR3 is TGTGCCAGCAGATCGGGACTAGCGGGAGTAGAGACCCAGTACTTC.

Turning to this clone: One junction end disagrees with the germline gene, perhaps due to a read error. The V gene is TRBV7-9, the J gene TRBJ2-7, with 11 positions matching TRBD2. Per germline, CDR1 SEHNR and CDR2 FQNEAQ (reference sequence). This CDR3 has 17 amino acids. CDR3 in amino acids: CSSSLALTSGASYEQYF. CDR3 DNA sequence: TGTTCCAGCAGCTTAGCGCTGACTAGCGGGGCCTCCTACGAGCAGTACTTC.